The 13 T cell receptor beta chains below come from one sample, sequenced in a study of T-cell reconstitution after alpha-beta-depleted transplantation in children. Preparation of the TCRbeta library involved a method that used unique molecular identifiers. TCRdb reanalysed the PCR reads using MiXCR and keeps one entry per CDR3 protein. The sample holds around 130,000 distinct CDR3 sequences, 9.5% to 10% seen once. The sequenced sample was PBMCs, mostly from graft donor cells, obtained 180 days after TCRalphabeta/CD19-depleted stem cell transplant. The receptors shown here come from a girl under three years old who had a stem cell transplant for combined immunodeficiency, so the T cells may come from the graft donor.

This clonotype has a handful of counts. The chain uses TRBV28 and TRBJ1-2; D gene ambiguous. The germline V gene encodes CDR1 MDHEN and CDR2 SYDVKM. V lost 3 bases and J lost 2, with 10 bases in between. The CDR3 sequence is 14 residues long. CDR3 in amino acids: CASSFDGENYGYTF. As DNA, the CDR3 is TGTGCCAGCAGTTTTGACGGGGAAAACTATGGCTACACCTTC.

The V call is TRBV4-1, the J call TRBJ2-3; 7 nucleotides agree with TRBD2. Germline V gene data show CDR1 as MGHRA and CDR2 as YSYEKL. Trimming removed 0 bases from V and 8 bases from J; junction bases left unmatched: 8. This CDR3 is 15 amino acids long. CDR3 sequence: CASSQEGTSAGTQYF. CDR3 nucleotide sequence: TGCGCCAGCAGCCAAGAAGGTACTAGCGCGGGTACGCAGTATTTT.

J is TRBJ2-3 and V is TRBV25-1; no definite D call. CDR3 length equals 14 residues. Trimming removed 3 bases from V and 1 base from J, with 8 bases in between. The germline V gene encodes CDR1 MGHDK and CDR2 SYGVNS. CDR3 region: CASSDWQGTDTQYF. Written as DNA, the CDR3 is TGTGCCAGCAGTGACTGGCAGGGCACAGATACGCAGTATTTT.

The DNA of the CDR3 is TGTGCCAGCAGGTACACTAGCGGGGGAACCCAAGAGACCCAGTACTTC. Its protein product is CASRYTSGGTQETQYF. The rearrangement links TRBV12-3 or TRBV12-4 to TRBJ2-5; TRBD2 agrees at 11 bases. V was pared by 6 bases and J by 1 base, with 7 bases of the junction left unmatched. The CDR3 loop spans 16 amino acids.

This clonotype was seen ten or more times. The chain is built from TRBV12-3 or TRBV12-4 and TRBJ1-1, with a possible D match to TRBD1 (5 bases). The ends were cut back, 7 bases at V and 1 base at J, with 13 bases in the middle. The length of the CDR3 is 14 residues. The chain's CDR3 is CASTWGVRNTEAFF. The CDR3 DNA sequence: TGTGCCAGCACCTGGGGGGTTAGGAACACTGAAGCTTTCTTT.

The V gene is TRBV4-3, the J gene TRBJ2-1; 8 bases are shared with TRBD1. The length of the CDR3 is 16 residues. J was trimmed by 1 base and V by 0 bases; bases with no gene match: 2. Germline V gives CDR1 LGHNA, CDR2 YSLEER. The DNA of the CDR3 is TGCGCCAGCAGCCAAGACGGGACAGGTTCCTACAATGAGCAGTTCTTC. It yields the protein CASSQDGTGSYNEQFF.

The V call is TRBV7-9, the J call TRBJ2-1; no reliable D call. This CDR3 spans 13 amino acids. Germline-derived CDR1 and CDR2 are SEHNR and FQNEAQ (reference sequence). Trimming stripped 3 bases from V and 8 bases from J, with 11 bases between. CDR3 DNA sequence: TGTGCCAGCAGCTTCTCTAGGATCTATGAGCAGTTCTTC. It yields the protein CASSFSRIYEQFF.

This clonotype has more than one count but fewer than ten. V and J are TRBV28 and TRBJ2-3, with D tentatively TRBD1 or TRBD2 (5 bases each). V lost 5 bases and J 1 base, leaving 16 bases between the germline ends. This CDR3 has 16 amino acids. Germline lookup yields CDR1 MDHEN and CDR2 SYDVKM. The CDR3 DNA reads TGTGCCAGCAGTCTCGGGACGGCAAGGGGCACAGATACGCAGTATTTT. Translation gives CASSLGTARGTDTQYF.

Written as DNA, the CDR3 is TGCAGTGCTCCTCGGGACTTAGCTAACTATGGCTACACCTTC. This gives the protein CSAPRDLANYGYTF. This chain links TRBV20-1 with TRBJ1-2, with D possibly TRBD1 on 5 matching bases. Between the trimmed V and J ends, which lost 5 bases and 0 bases, there was a span of 13 bases. From germline, CDR1 is DFQATT and CDR2 SNEGSKA (reference sequence). CDR3 length equals 14 residues.

The chain is built from TRBV29-1 and TRBJ1-1, with 8 bases aligning to TRBD1. Germline V gene lookup returns CDR1 SQVTM and CDR2 ANQGSEA. The V gene end was trimmed by 7 bases and the J gene end by 5 bases; junction bases not matched to a gene: 12. The CDR3 spans 14 residues. CDR3 sequence: CSATAGGRGTEAFF. Written as DNA, the CDR3 is TGCAGCGCGACTGCAGGGGGCCGGGGGACTGAAGCTTTCTTT.

The sample holds a few counts of this clonotype. The chain employs TRBV12-3 or TRBV12-4 and TRBJ2-7; D tentatively fits TRBD1 or TRBD2 (5 bases each). The CDR3 extends over 14 amino acids. Trimming left V 5 bases short and J 3 bases short, with 14 bases between. CDR3 DNA sequence: TGTGCCAGCAGTCGAGGGGATTTGGACTACGAGCAGTACTTC. Protein sequence: CASSRGDLDYEQYF.

The chain is built from TRBV7-9 and TRBJ2-1; D perhaps matches TRBD1 (6 bases). The CDR3 extends over 16 amino acids. V lost 2 bases and J lost 3, with 14 bases in between. Germline V lookup: CDR1 SEHNR, CDR2 FQNEAQ (reference sequence). CDR3 in amino acids: CASSLNLGQHYNEQFF. The DNA for the CDR3 is TGTGCCAGCAGCTTAAATCTCGGACAGCACTACAATGAGCAGTTCTTC.

V is TRBV5-4 and J is TRBJ2-3; TRBD2 matches at 14 bases. Germline V CDR1 and CDR2: SGHNT, YYREEE (reference sequence). V lost 2 bases and J lost 5; bases outside the gene matches: 19. There are 21 residues in the CDR3. CDR3: CASSLGGDERLAGGPGDTQYF. As DNA, the CDR3 is TGTGCCAGCAGCTTAGGCGGCGATGAGAGACTAGCGGGAGGGCCAGGAGATACGCAGTATTTT.